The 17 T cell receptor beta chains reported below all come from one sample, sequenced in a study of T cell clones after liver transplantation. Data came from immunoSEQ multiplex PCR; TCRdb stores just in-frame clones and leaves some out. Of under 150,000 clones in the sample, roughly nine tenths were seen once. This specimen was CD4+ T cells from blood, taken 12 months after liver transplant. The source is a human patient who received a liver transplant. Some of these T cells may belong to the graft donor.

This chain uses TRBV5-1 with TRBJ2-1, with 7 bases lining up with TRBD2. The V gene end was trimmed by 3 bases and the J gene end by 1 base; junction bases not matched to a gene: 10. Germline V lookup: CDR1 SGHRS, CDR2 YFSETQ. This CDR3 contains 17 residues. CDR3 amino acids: CASSSRRAGVSYNEQFF. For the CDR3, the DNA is TGCGCCAGCAGCTCGAGGAGGGCGGGAGTTTCCTACAATGAGCAGTTCTTC.

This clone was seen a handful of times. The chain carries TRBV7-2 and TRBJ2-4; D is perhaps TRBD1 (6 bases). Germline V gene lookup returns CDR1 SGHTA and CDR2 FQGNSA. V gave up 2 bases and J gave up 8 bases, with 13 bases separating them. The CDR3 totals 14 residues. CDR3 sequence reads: CASSLLTTGDIQYF. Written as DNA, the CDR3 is TGTGCCAGCAGCTTACTAACGACAGGCGACATTCAGTACTTC.

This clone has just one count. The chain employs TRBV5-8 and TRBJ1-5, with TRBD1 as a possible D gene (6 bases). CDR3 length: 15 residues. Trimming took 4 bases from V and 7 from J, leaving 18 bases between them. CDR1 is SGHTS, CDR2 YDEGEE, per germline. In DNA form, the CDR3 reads TGTGCCAGCAGCGGAGGACAGTACTCGAGGCAGCCCCAGCATTTT. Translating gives CASSGGQYSRQPQHF.

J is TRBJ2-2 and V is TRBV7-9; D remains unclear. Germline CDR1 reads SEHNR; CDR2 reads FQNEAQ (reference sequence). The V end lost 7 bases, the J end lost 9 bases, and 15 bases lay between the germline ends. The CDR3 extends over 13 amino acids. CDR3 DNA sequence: TGTGCCAGCACCACAATCGCGTTTAGGGAGCTGTTTTTT. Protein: CASTTIAFRELFF.

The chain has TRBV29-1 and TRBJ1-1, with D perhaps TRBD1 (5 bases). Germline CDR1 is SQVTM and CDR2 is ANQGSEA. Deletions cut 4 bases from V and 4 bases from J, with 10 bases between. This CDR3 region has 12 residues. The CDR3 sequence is CSVGGETTEAFF. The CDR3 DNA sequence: TGCAGCGTTGGGGGGGAGACCACTGAAGCTTTCTTT.

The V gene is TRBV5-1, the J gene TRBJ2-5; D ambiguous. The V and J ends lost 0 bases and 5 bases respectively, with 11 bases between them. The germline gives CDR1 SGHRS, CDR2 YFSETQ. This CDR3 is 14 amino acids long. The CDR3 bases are TGCGCCAGCAGCTTGGATCCCGACTCGGAGACCCAGTACTTC. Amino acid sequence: CASSLDPDSETQYF.

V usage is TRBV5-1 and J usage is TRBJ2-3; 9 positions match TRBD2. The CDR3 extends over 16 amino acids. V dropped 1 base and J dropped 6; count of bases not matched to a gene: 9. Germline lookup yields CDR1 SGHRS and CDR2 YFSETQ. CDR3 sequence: CASSLIRASGKDTQYF. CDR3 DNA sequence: TGCGCCAGCAGCTTGATCAGGGCTAGCGGGAAGGATACGCAGTATTTT.

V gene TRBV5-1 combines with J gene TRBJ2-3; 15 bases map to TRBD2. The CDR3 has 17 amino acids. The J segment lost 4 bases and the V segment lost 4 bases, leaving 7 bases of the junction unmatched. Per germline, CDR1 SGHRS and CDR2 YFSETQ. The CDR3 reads CASSPGLAGGRADTQYF. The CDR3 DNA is TGCGCCAGCAGCCCGGGACTAGCGGGAGGAAGAGCAGATACGCAGTATTTT.

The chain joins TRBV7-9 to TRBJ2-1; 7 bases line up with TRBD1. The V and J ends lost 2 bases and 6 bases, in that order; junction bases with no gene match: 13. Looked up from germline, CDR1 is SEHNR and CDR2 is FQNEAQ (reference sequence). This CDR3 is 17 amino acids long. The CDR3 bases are TGTGCCAGCAGCTTAATAGTTCGACAGGGAGTCGGCAATGAGCAGTTCTTC. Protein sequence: CASSLIVRQGVGNEQFF.

As DNA, the CDR3 is TGTGCCAGCAGCCAAAGCAGGGAGGGCAATCAGCCCCAGCATTTT. Its protein product is CASSQSREGNQPQHF. This sequence joins TRBV16 and TRBJ1-5; a possible D gene is TRBD1 (5 bases). The CDR3 consists of 15 residues. The germline V gene has CDR1 KGHSY and CDR2 FQNENV. The V end lost 2 bases, the J end lost 2 bases, and 10 bases lay between the germline ends.

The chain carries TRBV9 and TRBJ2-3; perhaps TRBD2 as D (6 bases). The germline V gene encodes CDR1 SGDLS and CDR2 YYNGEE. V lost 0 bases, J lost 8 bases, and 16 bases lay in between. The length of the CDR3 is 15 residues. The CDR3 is CASSVASELGGTQYF. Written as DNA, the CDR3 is TGTGCCAGCAGCGTAGCTAGCGAGCTTGGGGGTACGCAGTATTTT.

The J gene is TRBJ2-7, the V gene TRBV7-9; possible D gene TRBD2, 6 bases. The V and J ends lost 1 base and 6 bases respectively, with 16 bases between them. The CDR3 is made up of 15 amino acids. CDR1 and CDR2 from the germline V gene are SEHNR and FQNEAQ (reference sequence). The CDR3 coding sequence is TGTGCCAGCAGCTTAGAAGGGCGGCGGGAAAGCGAGCAGTACTTC. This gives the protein CASSLEGRRESEQYF.

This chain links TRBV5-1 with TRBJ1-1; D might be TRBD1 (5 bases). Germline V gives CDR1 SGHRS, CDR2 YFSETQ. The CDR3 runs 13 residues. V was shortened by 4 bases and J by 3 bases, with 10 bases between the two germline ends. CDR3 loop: CASSPAGYTEAFF. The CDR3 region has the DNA TGCGCCAGCAGCCCGGCAGGGTACACTGAAGCTTTCTTT.

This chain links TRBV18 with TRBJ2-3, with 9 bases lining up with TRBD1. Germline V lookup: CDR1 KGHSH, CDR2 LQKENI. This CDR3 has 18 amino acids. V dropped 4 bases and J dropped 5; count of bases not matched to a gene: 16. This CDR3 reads CASSRPLQGALTGDTQYF. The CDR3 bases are TGTGCCAGCTCACGGCCCTTACAGGGGGCATTGACGGGAGATACGCAGTATTTT. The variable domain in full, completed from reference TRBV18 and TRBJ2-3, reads NAGVMQNPRHLVRRRGQEARLRCSPMKGHSHVYWYRQLPEEGLKFMVYLQKENIIDESGMPKERFSAEFPKEGPSILRIQQVVRGDSAAYFCASSRPLQGALTGDTQYFGPGTRLTVL.

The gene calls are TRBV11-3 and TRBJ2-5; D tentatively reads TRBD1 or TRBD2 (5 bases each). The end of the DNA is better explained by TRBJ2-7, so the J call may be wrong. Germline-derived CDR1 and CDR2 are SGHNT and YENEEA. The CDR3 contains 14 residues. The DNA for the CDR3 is TGTGCCAGCAGCTTCGCAGGGAGCTCCTACGAGCAGTACTTC. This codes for CASSFAGSSYEQYF.

The CDR3 nucleotides are TGCAGCGTTGTAGGGAACACTGAAGCTTTCTTT. Residues: CSVVGNTEAFF. J is TRBJ1-1 and V is TRBV29-1; the D is unclear. Trimming took 4 bases from V and 1 from J, leaving 4 bases between them. The CDR3 length is 11 residues. Germline V lookup: CDR1 SQVTM, CDR2 ANQGSEA.

CDR3 nucleotide sequence: TGTGCCAGCAGTACCTGGGACAGCCCCTACGAGCAGTACTTC. It translates to CASSTWDSPYEQYF. The rearrangement uses TRBV27 and TRBJ2-7; 7 bases align to TRBD1. The CDR3 runs 14 residues. V lost 5 bases to trimming and J lost 2 bases; unmatched junction nucleotides: 6. CDR1 MNHEY and CDR2 SMNVEV come from the germline V gene (reference sequence).